The sequence of this T cell receptor beta chain was determined in a study of T cell repertoires in cytomegalovirus infection. Study in general: Signatures in public TCR beta sequences pointed to both CMV infection and matching HLA type.

Whole-study findings and limits: CMV-specific TCR beta clonotypes restricted by HLA-C dominated the ex vivo response.

About this clonotype: Its specificity is unknown.

TCRdb reanalysed the reads using MiXCR and keeps one entry per CDR3 protein. The sample records 300,000 to 400,000 distinct CDR3 sequences, about 28% being singletons. Germline values: CDR1 MDHEN, CDR2 SYDVKM. Trimming removed 1 base from V and 4 bases from J, with 10 bases in between. The CDR3 is 14 residues long. The sample here was cultured PBMCs, taken from culture after CMV antigen stimulation. The origin of this receptor is a human donor in good health (CMV status not recorded). Some clones in this sample may be carry-over from other donors' samples. This sequence joins TRBV28 and TRBJ1-2; D unclear. For the CDR3, the DNA is TGTGCCAGCAGTTTATCGGCGGTGTCCTATGGCTACACCTTC. Translating gives CASSLSAVSYGYTF.